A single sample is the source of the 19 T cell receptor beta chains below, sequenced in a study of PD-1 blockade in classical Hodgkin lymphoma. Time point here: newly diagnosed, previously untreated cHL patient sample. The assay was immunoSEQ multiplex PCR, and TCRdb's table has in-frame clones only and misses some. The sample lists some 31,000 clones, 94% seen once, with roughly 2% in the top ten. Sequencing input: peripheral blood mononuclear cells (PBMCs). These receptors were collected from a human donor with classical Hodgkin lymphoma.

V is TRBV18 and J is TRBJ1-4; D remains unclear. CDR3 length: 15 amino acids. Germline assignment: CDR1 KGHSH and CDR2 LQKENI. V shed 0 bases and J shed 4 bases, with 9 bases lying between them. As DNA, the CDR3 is TGTGCCAGCTCACCACCAGCTTTGATTAATGAAAAACTGTTTTTT. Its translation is CASSPPALINEKLFF.

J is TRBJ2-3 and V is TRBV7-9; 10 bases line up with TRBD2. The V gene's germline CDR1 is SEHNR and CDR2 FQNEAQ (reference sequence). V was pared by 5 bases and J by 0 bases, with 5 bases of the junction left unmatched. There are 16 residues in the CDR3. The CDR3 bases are TGTGCCAGCAGCCCGCGACTAGCGGGTAGCACAGATACGCAGTATTTT. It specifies CASSPRLAGSTDTQYF.

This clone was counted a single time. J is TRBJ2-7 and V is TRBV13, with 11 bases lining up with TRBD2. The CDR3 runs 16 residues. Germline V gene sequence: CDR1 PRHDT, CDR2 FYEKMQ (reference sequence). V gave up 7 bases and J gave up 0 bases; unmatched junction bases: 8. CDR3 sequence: CASNLGGLADSYEQYF. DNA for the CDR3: TGTGCCAGCAACCTGGGGGGACTAGCGGACTCCTACGAGCAGTACTTC.

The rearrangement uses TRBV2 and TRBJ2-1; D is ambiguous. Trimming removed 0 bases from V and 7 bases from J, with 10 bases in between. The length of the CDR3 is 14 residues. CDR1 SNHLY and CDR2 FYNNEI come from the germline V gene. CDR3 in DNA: TGTGCCAGCAGTGAAGCCCTTTTGCGGAATGAGCAGTTCTTC. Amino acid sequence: CASSEALLRNEQFF.

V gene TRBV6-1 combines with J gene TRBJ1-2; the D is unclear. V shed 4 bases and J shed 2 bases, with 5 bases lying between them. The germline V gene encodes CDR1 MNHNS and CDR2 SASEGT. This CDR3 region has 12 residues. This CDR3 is CASSAQNYGYTF. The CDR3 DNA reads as TGTGCCAGCAGTGCACAGAACTATGGCTACACCTTC.

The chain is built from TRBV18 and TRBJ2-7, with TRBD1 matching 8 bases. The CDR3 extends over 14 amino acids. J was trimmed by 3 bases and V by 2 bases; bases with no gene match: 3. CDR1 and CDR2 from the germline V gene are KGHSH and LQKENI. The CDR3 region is CASSPGTGRYEQYF. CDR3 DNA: TGTGCCAGCTCACCAGGGACAGGTCGCTACGAGCAGTACTTC.

This CDR3 is CASSEAGGYTEAFF. The CDR3 bases are TGTGCCAGCAGTGAGGCGGGGGGCTACACTGAAGCTTTCTTT. The chain is built from TRBV2 and TRBJ1-1, with D possibly matching TRBD1 (6 bases). The V end lost 3 bases, the J end lost 3 bases, and 11 bases lay between the germline ends. The CDR3 has 14 amino acids. Germline V CDR1 and CDR2: SNHLY, FYNNEI.

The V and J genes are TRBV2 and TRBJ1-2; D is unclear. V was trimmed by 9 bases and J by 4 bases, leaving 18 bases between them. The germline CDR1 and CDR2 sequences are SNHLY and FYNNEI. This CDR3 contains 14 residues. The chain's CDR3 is CASRVSVLLYGYTF. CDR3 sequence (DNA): TGTGCCAGTAGGGTCTCTGTTTTACTCTATGGCTACACCTTC.

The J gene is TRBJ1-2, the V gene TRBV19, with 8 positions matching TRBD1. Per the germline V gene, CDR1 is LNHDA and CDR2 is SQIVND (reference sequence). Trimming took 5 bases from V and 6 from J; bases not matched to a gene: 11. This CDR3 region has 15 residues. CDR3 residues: CASSLRDRLGNGYTF. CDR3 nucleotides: TGTGCCAGTAGTCTCAGGGACAGGCTCGGTAATGGCTACACCTTC.

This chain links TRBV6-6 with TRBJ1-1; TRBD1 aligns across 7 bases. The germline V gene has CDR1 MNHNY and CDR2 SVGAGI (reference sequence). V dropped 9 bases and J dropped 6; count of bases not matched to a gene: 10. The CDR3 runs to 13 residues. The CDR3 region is CASRQTGYPEAFF. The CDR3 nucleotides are TGTGCCAGTCGGCAGACAGGGTACCCTGAAGCTTTCTTT.

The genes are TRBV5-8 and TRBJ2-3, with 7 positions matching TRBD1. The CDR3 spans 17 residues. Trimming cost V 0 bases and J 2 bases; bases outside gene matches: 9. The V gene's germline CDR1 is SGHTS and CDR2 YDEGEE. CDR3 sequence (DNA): TGTGCCAGCAGCTTGGCCTGGACAGGTGGATACACAGATACGCAGTATTTT. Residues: CASSLAWTGGYTDTQYF.

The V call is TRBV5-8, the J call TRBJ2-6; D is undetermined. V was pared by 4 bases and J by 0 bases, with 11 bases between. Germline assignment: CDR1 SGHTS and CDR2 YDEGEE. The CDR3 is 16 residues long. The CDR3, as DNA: TGTGCCAGCAGCCGTCGACTGGCCTCTGGGGCCAACGTCCTGACTTTC. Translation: CASSRRLASGANVLTF.

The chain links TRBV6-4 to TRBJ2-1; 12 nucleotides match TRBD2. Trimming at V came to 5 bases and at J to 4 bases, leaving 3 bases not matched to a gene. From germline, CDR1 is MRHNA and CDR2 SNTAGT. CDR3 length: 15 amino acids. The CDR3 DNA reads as TGTGCCAGCAGTCCGACTAGCGGGGGTTACAATGAGCAGTTCTTC. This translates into CASSPTSGGYNEQFF.

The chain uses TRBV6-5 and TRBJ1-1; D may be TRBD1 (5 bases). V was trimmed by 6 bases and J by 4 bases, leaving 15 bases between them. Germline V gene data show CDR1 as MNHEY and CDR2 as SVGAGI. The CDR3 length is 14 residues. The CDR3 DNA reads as TGTGCCAGCAGCCTAAGGGGAGAGAGCACTGAAGCTTTCTTT. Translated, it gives CASSLRGESTEAFF.

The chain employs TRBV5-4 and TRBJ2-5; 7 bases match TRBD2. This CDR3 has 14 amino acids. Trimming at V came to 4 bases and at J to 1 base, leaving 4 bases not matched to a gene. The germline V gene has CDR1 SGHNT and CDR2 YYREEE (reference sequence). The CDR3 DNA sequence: TGTGCCAGCAGCCCGGGGGGAGTCCAAGAGACCCAGTACTTC. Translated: CASSPGGVQETQYF.

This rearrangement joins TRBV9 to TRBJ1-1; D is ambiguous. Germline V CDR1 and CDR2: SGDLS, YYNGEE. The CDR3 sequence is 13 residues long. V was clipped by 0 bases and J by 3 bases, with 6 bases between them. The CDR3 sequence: CASSVGPDTEAFF. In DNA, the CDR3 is TGTGCCAGCAGCGTAGGACCAGACACTGAAGCTTTCTTT.

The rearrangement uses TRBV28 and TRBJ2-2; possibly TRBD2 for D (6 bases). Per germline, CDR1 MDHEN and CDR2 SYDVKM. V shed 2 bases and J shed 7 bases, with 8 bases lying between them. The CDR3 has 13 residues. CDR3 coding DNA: TGTGCCAGCAGTTTAGGGGGAGGCGGGGAGCTGTTTTTT. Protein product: CASSLGGGGELFF. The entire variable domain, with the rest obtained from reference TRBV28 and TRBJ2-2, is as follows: DVKVTQSSRYLVKRTGEKVFLECVQDMDHENMFWYRQDPGLGLRLIYFSYDVKMKEKGDIPEGYSVSREKKERFSLILESASTNQTSMYLCASSLGGGGELFFGEGSRLTVL.

CDR3 nucleotide sequence: TGTGCCATCAGGGGGGTCGGAGGGACTAGCCATGAGCAGTTCTTC. Translation gives CAIRGVGGTSHEQFF. The chain joins TRBV10-3 to TRBJ2-1; 9 bases agree with TRBD2. The CDR3 contains 15 residues. The junction had 11 bases not matched to a gene; V was cut back by 6 bases and J by 8 bases. Germline CDR1 is ENHRY and CDR2 is SYGVKD.

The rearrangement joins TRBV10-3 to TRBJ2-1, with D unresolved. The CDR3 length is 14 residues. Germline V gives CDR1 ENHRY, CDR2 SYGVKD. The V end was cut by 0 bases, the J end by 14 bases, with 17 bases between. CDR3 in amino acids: CAISESLDPRGEFF. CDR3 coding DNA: TGTGCCATCAGTGAGTCCTTAGACCCCCGTGGGGAGTTCTTC.